This is a list of T cell receptor beta chains from one sample in a study of identical twins. TCRdb re-called the 5' RACE reads through MiXCR, storing one row per CDR3 protein. The data contain around 650,000 distinct CDR3 sequences, around 7.5% of them singletons. The same sample was also studied in work on yellow fever vaccine responses in identical twins.

Sequences were obtained from PBMCs. Receptors originate from a woman aged 18-29 years in good health. The CDR3 runs from the conserved cysteine through the conserved F or W. The order of the fields is V gene, J gene, clone size, CDR3 protein. Clone sizes are given selectively: once, few, many, or a class where the clone is expanded.

TRBV28	TRBJ1-6	NA	CASSLISGDSPLHF
TRBV7-2	TRBJ2-5	NA	CAEQDVRLVGETQYF
TRBV7-8	TRBJ1-3	NA	CASRSGIGWTIYF
TRBV6-4	TRBJ2-2	many	CASSDSGTGELFF
TRBV20-1	TRBJ2-3	NA	CSASTNTQYF
TRBV5-1	TRBJ1-1	few	CASSLTGTGENTEAFF
TRBV29-1	TRBJ1-2	many	CSVESRESYTF
TRBV15	TRBJ2-1	few	CATSRDRLAGNEQFF
TRBV24-1	TRBJ2-1	many	CATRDREYNEQFF
TRBV24-1	TRBJ2-5	many	CATSDLGGGETQYF
TRBV12-3/TRBV12-4	TRBJ1-5	NA	CASSGSSDGSNQPQHF
TRBV11-3	TRBJ2-1	few	CASSLDSPSSYNEQFF
TRBV12-3/TRBV12-4	TRBJ2-3	many	CASSHNRGTDTQYF
TRBV24-1	TRBJ2-5	few	CATTKRGTGSETQYF
TRBV10-3	TRBJ1-6	few	CAISPGQVVGSPLHF
TRBV4-1	TRBJ2-5	NA	CASSQDLGVPETQYF
TRBV12-3/TRBV12-4	TRBJ2-1	few	CASSGYNSYNEQFF
TRBV11-2	TRBJ2-1	NA	CASSLGTSGRALGNEQFF
TRBV3-1	TRBJ1-1	few	CASSQADFGTEAFF
TRBV29-1	TRBJ1-1	NA	CSVELIEGTEAFF
TRBV6-2/TRBV6-3	TRBJ2-1	few	CASSFATYEQFF
TRBV25-1	TRBJ2-5	few	CATGGDRPETQYF
TRBV2	TRBJ2-4	many	CASRDSLIAKNIQYF
TRBV18	TRBJ2-7	NA	CASSPKDTGWYEQYF
TRBV3-1	TRBJ2-7	NA	CASSQAVSTADEQYF
TRBV10-3	TRBJ1-6	few	CAIHLTGTGNSPLHF
TRBV5-1	TRBJ1-6	few	CASSLSGTEVSPLHF
TRBV7-2	TRBJ2-1	NA	CASTFSTGGLYNEQFF